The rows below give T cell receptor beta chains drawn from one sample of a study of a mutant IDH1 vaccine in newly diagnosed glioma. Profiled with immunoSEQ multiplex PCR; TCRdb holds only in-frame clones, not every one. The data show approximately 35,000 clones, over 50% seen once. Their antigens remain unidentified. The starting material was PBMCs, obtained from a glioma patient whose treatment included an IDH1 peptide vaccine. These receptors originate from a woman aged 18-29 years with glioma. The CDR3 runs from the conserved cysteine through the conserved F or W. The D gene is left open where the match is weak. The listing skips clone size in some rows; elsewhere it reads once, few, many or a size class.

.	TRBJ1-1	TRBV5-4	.	CASSLGVNTEAFF	TGTGCCAGCAGCCTAGGTGTTAACACTGAAGCTTTCTTT
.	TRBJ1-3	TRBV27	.	CASAPSVEFVGNTIYF	TGTGCCAGCGCCCCCTCAGTGGAGTTCGTTGGAAACACCATATATTTT
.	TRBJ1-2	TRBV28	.	CASQNSDLANYGYTF	TGTGCCAGCCAGAATTCGGATCTGGCGAACTATGGCTACACCTTC
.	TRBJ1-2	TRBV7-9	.	CASSSQGVGYGYTF	TGTGCCAGCAGCTCGCAGGGTGTTGGCTATGGCTACACCTTC
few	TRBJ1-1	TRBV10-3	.	CAISEGNTEAFF	TGTGCCATCAGTGAGGGAAACACTGAAGCTTTCTTT
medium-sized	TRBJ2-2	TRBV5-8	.	CASSFEGEVSGELFF	TGTGCCAGCAGCTTTGAGGGAGAGGTTTCCGGGGAGCTGTTTTTT
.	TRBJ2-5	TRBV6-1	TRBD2	CASNGGARETQYF	TGTGCCAGCAACGGGGGGGCCCGGGAGACCCAGTACTTC
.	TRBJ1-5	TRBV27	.	CASSFLGRFGNQPQHF	TGTGCCAGCAGTTTTTTGGGACGGTTTGGCAATCAGCCCCAGCATTTT
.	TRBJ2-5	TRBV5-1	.	CASSLEAQPQETQYF	TGCGCCAGCAGCTTGGAAGCTCAGCCACAAGAGACCCAGTACTTC
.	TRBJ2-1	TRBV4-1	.	CASSQERVNEQFF	TGCGCCAGCAGCCAAGAACGGGTCAATGAGCAGTTCTTC
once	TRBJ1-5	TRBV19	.	CASSIDRARNQPQHF	TGTGCCAGTAGTATAGATAGGGCCCGCAATCAGCCCCAGCATTTT
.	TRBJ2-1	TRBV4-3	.	CASSQGTASANEQFF	TGCGCCAGCAGCCAAGGCACGGCTAGCGCAAATGAGCAGTTCTTC
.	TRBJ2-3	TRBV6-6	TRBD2	CASTQAGDTQYF	TGTGCCAGCACCCAAGCGGGGGATACGCAGTATTTT
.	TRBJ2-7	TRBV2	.	CASSAPHRESSYEQYF	TGTGCCAGCAGCGCCCCTCACAGGGAGAGCTCCTACGAGCAGTACTTC
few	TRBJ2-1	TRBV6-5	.	CASSKDSTYNEQFF	TGTGCCAGCAGTAAGGACAGTACCTACAATGAGCAGTTCTTC
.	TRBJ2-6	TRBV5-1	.	CASSLDAQGSGANVLTF	TGCGCCAGCAGCTTGGATGCTCAGGGCTCTGGGGCCAACGTCCTGACTTTC
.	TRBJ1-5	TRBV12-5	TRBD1	CASGLILGQGIEPQHF	TGTGCTAGTGGTTTGATTCTCGGACAGGGGATAGAGCCCCAGCATTTT
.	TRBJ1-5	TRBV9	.	CASSRTGFGYQPQHF	TGTGCCAGCAGCAGAACAGGGTTCGGTTATCAGCCCCAGCATTTT
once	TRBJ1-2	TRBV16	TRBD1	CASSQSMAGGYGYTF	TGTGCCAGCAGCCAATCGATGGCAGGGGGCTATGGCTACACCTTC
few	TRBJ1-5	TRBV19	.	CASTDNNQPQHF	TGTGCCAGTACCGACAACAATCAGCCCCAGCATTTT
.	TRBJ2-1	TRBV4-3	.	CASSQAGYPQFF	TGCGCCAGCAGCCAAGCGGGCTACCCGCAGTTCTTC
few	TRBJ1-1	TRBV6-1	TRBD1	CASSTGDMNTEAFF	TGTGCCAGCAGTACAGGGGACATGAACACTGAAGCTTTCTTT
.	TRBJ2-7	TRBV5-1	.	CASSLSAGSYEQYF	TGCGCCAGCAGCTTGTCCGCAGGGTCCTACGAGCAGTACTTC
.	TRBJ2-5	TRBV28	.	CASTGETQYF	TGTGCCAGCACTGGCGAGACCCAGTACTTC
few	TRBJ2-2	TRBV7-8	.	CASSLWGTGELFF	TGTGCCAGCAGCTTATGGGGCACCGGGGAGCTGTTTTTT
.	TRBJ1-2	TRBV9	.	CASSGSGVYGYTF	TGTGCCAGCAGCGGCAGTGGGGTCTATGGCTACACCTTC
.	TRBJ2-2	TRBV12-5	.	CARPGVGWETGELFF	TGTGCCCGCCCGGGGGTAGGGTGGGAGACCGGGGAGCTGTTTTTT
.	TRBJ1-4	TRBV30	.	CAWGYLNNEKLFF	TGTGCCTGGGGATACCTCAATAATGAAAAACTGTTTTTT
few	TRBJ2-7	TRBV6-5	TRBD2	CASRREAGVAGEQYF	TGTGCCAGCAGACGGGAAGCGGGAGTGGCGGGGGAGCAGTACTTC
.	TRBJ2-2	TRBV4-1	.	CASSPTAGSGELFF	TGCGCCAGCAGCCCCACGGCGGGTTCCGGGGAGCTGTTTTTT
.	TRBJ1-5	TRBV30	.	CAWGGDSNQPQHF	TGTGCCTGGGGTGGTGATTCCAATCAGCCCCAGCATTTT
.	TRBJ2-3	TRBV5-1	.	CASSPTGTSTDTQYF	TGCGCCAGCAGCCCGACAGGGACTAGCACAGATACGCAGTATTTT
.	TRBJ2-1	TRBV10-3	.	CAISRTTGQLNEQFF	TGTGCCATCAGTAGGACGACAGGTCAACTCAATGAGCAGTTCTTC
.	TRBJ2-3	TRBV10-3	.	CAISDLADTQYF	TGTGCCATCAGTGATTTGGCAGATACGCAGTATTTT
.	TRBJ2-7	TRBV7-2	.	CASRWTLSSYEQYF	TGTGCCAGCAGATGGACTTTGAGCTCCTACGAGCAGTACTTC
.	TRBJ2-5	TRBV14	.	CASSQRGRLSETQYF	TGTGCCAGCAGCCAGCGGGGGCGGCTTTCAGAGACCCAGTACTTC
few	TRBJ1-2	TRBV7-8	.	CASSLGGDGYTF	TGTGCCAGCAGCTTAGGGGGGGATGGCTACACCTTC
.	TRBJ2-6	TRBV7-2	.	CASRFDSSGANVLTF	TGTGCCAGCAGATTTGACAGCTCTGGGGCCAACGTCCTGACTTTC
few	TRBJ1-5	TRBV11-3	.	CASKAYPGTPAGDRGQPQHF	TGTGCCAGCAAAGCGTACCCCGGGACACCGGCCGGGGACCGGGGTCAGCCCCAGCATTTT
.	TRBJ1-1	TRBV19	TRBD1	CASSPQGGNTEAFF	TGTGCCAGTAGTCCACAGGGGGGGAACACTGAAGCTTTCTTT
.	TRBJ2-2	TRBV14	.	CASSQGLRANTGELFF	TGTGCCAGCAGCCAAGGTCTACGGGCGAACACCGGGGAGCTGTTTTTT
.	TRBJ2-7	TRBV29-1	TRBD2	CSFRTSGSYEQYF	TGCAGCTTCCGGACTAGCGGGAGCTACGAGCAGTACTTC
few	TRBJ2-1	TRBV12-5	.	CASGLSQGSNEQFF	TGTGCTAGTGGTTTGTCCCAGGGAAGCAATGAGCAGTTCTTC
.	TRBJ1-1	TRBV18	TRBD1	CASSPSAGGKTEAFF	TGTGCCAGCTCACCAAGCGCAGGGGGCAAGACTGAAGCTTTCTTT
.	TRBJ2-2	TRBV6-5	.	CASSNLNTGELFF	TGTGCCAGCAGTAACTTGAACACCGGGGAGCTGTTTTTT
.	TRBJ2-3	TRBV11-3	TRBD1	CASSSQGAGTDTQYF	TGTGCCAGCAGCTCTCAGGGGGCCGGTACAGATACGCAGTATTTT
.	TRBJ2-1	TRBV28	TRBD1	CATAFGTGKGNEQFF	TGTGCCACCGCGTTCGGGACAGGGAAGGGAAATGAGCAGTTCTTC
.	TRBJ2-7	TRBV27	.	CASAAGSSYEQYF	TGTGCCAGTGCGGCAGGGAGCTCCTACGAGCAGTACTTC
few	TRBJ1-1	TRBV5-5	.	CASSLAGASRHTEAFF	TGTGCCAGCAGCTTGGCCGGGGCATCCCGTCACACTGAAGCTTTCTTT